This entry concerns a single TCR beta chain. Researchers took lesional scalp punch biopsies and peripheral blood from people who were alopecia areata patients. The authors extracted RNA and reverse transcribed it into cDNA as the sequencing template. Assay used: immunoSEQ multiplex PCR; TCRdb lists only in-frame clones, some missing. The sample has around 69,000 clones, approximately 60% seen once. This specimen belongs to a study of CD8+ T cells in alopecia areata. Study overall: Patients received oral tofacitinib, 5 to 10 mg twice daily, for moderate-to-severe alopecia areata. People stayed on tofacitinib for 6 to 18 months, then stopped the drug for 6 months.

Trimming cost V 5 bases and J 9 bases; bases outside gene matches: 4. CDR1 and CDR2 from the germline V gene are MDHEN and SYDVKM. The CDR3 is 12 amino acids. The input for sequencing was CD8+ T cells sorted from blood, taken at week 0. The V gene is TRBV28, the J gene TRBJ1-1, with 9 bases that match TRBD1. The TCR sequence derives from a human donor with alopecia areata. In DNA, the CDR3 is TGTGCCAGCAGTCCGGGGACAGGGCAAGCTTTCTTT. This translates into CASSPGTGQAFF.